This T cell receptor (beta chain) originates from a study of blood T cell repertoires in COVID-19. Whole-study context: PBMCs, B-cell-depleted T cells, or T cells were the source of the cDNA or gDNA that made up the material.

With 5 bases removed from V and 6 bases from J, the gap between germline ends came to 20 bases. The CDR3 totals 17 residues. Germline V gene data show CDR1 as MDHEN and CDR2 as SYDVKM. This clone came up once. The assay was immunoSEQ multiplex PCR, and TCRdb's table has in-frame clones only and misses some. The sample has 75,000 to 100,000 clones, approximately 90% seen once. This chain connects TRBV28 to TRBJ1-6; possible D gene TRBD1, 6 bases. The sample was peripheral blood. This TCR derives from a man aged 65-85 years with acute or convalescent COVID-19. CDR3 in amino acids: CASSGAQGRLGNSPLHF. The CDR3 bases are TGTGCCAGCAGTGGCGCTCAGGGGCGTCTAGGTAATTCACCCCTCCACTTT.